A single sample is the source of the 17 T cell receptor beta chains below, sequenced in a study of kidney transplant recipient with SARS-CoV-2 infection. MiXCR, applied by TCRdb to the reads, yields one record per CDR3 protein. This sample has roughly 250,000 distinct CDR3 sequences; about 28% occur once, and the top ten carry less than 8.5%. The sample was a blood sample, taken at baseline and on roughly day 120 from a kidney transplant recipient. The receptors shown here come from a male patient aged 30 to 40 who had COVID-19 and was a kidney transplant recipient. These T cells may partly come from the graft donor.

This clonotype was recorded once. A much larger clone sits a single nucleotide away, making a read error possible. The chain recombines TRBV6-8 with TRBJ2-7, with D perhaps matching TRBD1 (5 bases). The CDR3 is 13 residues long. CDR1 is MNHGY, CDR2 SAAAGT, per germline. Trimming cost V 5 bases and J 4 bases, with 12 bases left between them. In nucleotides, the CDR3 is TGTGCCAGCAGTCGGACAAGCCGTTACGAGCAGTACTTC. Translation gives CASSRTSRYEQYF.

The V call is TRBV12-2, the J call TRBJ1-2. TRBV12-2 is tagged as a pseudogene. The CDR3 totals 17 residues. CDR3 DNA: TGTGCAAGTCGCTCTTATCAGACTCCACGAAAGACCTATGGCTACACCTTC. It translates to CASRSYQTPRKTYGYTF.

The sample holds many counts of this clonotype. CDR3 nucleotide sequence: TGTGCCAGTAGTATAGATTGGCCTAGCGGCTACAATGAGCAGTTCTTC. Translating it yields CASSIDWPSGYNEQFF. The chain carries TRBV19 and TRBJ2-1; 7 bases line up with TRBD2. The CDR3 runs to 16 residues. V shed 0 bases and J 3 bases; nucleotides not matched to a gene: 5. Germline V gene data show CDR1 as LNHDA and CDR2 as SQIVND (reference sequence).

A word on this clonotype: A much bigger clone sits one base away, suggesting this may be a read error. V is TRBV28 and J is TRBJ2-7, with D perhaps being TRBD1 or TRBD2 (5 bases each). V was cut by 7 bases and J by 7 bases, with 23 bases left in between. In germline, CDR1 is MDHEN, CDR2 SYDVKM. This CDR3 is built from 15 residues. The CDR3 DNA follows: TGTGCCAGCACCCCGGGGACCGCCATTCCGAGGGAGCAGTACTTC. Encoded protein: CASTPGTAIPREQYF.

This clonotype was seen repeatedly, ten times or more. The chain links TRBV15 to TRBJ1-6; D gene unclear. Germline lookup yields CDR1 LNHNV and CDR2 YYDKDF (reference sequence). This CDR3 has 17 amino acids. The ends were cut back, 0 bases at V and 5 bases at J, with 14 bases in the middle. CDR3 loop: CATSRDTAGMNNSPLHF. For the CDR3, the DNA is TGTGCCACCAGCAGAGATACGGCCGGGATGAATAATTCACCCCTCCACTTT.

The chain carries TRBV5-1 and TRBJ2-5, with a weak D call TRBD2 (6 bases). This CDR3 is built from 17 residues. V was clipped by 4 bases and J by 5 bases, with 24 bases between them. Per germline, CDR1 SGHRS and CDR2 YFSETQ. The CDR3 DNA is TGCGCCAGCAGCGGCCTGGAGGGTCTGGGGAACGGGGAGACCCAGTACTTC. Amino acids: CASSGLEGLGNGETQYF. Based on the CDR3 plus reference TRBV5-1 and TRBJ2-5, the full variable domain is KAGVTQTPRYLIKTRGQQVTLSCSPISGHRSVSWYQQTPGQGLQFLFEYFSETQRNKGNFPGRFSGRQFSNSRSEMNVSTLELGDSALYLCASSGLEGLGNGETQYFGPGTRLLVL.

This clonotype has at least ten counts. The rearrangement links TRBV6-6 to TRBJ2-7; TRBD2 is a possible D gene (6 bases). This CDR3 is 13 amino acids long. Trimming removed 0 bases from V and 11 bases from J, with 14 bases in between. Germline CDR1 and CDR2: MNHNY and SVGAGI (reference sequence). The CDR3 DNA reads as TGTGCCAGCAGTTACTCGGGGGGACTGAGTGAGTACTTC. Protein product: CASSYSGGLSEYF.

This clonotype showed up many times. Germline is not matched at one junction end, which may reflect a read error. This chain links TRBV10-1 with TRBJ1-2; D gene ambiguous. The germline CDR1 and CDR2 sequences are WNHNN and SYGVQD (reference sequence). CDR3 size: 17 residues. CDR3 sequence reads: CASSARTRSRKTYDYTF. The CDR3 region has the DNA TGCGCCAGCAGTGCTCGTACAAGATCGCGAAAGACCTATGACTACACCTTC.

In regard to this clonotype: A clone one base away is much larger, so this may be a read error. This chain links TRBV6-5 with TRBJ2-1; unclear D gene. The V gene's germline CDR1 is MNHEY and CDR2 SVGAGI. The CDR3 sequence is 14 residues long. CDR3 loop: CASSEWGSNNKQFF. Here the CDR3 DNA reads TGTGCCAGCAGTGAATGGGGTAGCAACAATAAGCAGTTCTTC.

Concerning this clonotype itself: This may be a read error, as it is one base from a much larger clone. The V call is TRBV10-2, the J call TRBJ1-2; no clear D gene. Looked up from germline, CDR1 is WSHSY and CDR2 is SAAADI. The CDR3 spans 17 residues. V was shortened by 6 bases and J by 4 bases, with 24 bases between the two germline ends. The CDR3: CASRHVYTSRKTYGYTF. The CDR3 DNA reads as TGCGCCAGCAGACATGTGTACACTTCTAGAAAGACCTATGGCTACACCTTC.

This clonotype was observed at least ten times. This chain uses TRBV5-1 with TRBJ1-2, with D hard to call. V lost 6 bases, J lost 4 bases, and 22 bases lay in between. CDR1 is SGHRS and CDR2 is YFSETQ in the germline V gene. The CDR3 covers 16 residues. In DNA, the CDR3 is TGCGCCAGCACCCATAGATCGGTTCGAAAGACCTATGGCTACACCTTC. Translated, it gives CASTHRSVRKTYGYTF. Combining the CDR3 with reference TRBV5-1 and TRBJ1-2 gives the whole variable domain KAGVTQTPRYLIKTRGQQVTLSCSPISGHRSVSWYQQTPGQGLQFLFEYFSETQRNKGNFPGRFSGRQFSNSRSEMNVSTLELGDSALYLCASTHRSVRKTYGYTFGSGTRLTVV.

To note about this clonotype: With a much larger clone just one base away, this may be a read error. J is TRBJ1-2 and V is TRBV7-6; a possible D gene is TRBD1 (5 bases). Germline V gene data show CDR1 as SGHVS and CDR2 as FNYEAQ. This CDR3 is built from 17 residues. The CDR3 here is CAGSNRHESRKTYGYTF. The CDR3 DNA follows: TGTGCCGGCAGCAACAGGCATGAATCTCGAAAGACCTATGGCTACACATTC.

Ten or more counts support this clonotype. The chain links TRBV27 to TRBJ2-6, with 8 bases matching TRBD1. V shed 5 bases and J 0 bases; nucleotides not matched to a gene: 6. The CDR3 contains 17 residues. The germline V gene encodes CDR1 MNHEY and CDR2 SMNVEV (reference sequence). The CDR3 bases are TGTGCCAGCAGTCAGGGACAGGCTTACTCTGGGGCCAACGTCCTGACTTTC. It translates to CASSQGQAYSGANVLTF. Full variable domain (rest looked up from reference TRBV27 and TRBJ2-6): EAQVTQNPRYLITVTGKKLTVTCSQNMNHEYMSWYRQDPGLGLRQIYYSMNVEVTDKGDVPEGYKVSRKEKRNFPLILESPSPNQTSLYFCASSQGQAYSGANVLTFGAGSRLTVL.

This clonotype was counted at least ten times. The CDR3 sequence is CASSELTELGKTYGYTF. CDR3 DNA: TGTGCCAGCAGTGAGCTAACAGAACTGGGAAAGACCTATGGCTACACCTTC. V usage is TRBV25-1 and J usage is TRBJ1-2; no clear D. Per the germline V gene, CDR1 is MGHDK and CDR2 is SYGVNS. Trimming stripped 3 bases from V and 4 bases from J, with 21 bases between. This CDR3 is built from 17 residues.

On this clonotype itself: A much larger clonotype is one base distant, so this may be a read error. The chain recombines TRBV3-2 with TRBJ2-5; the D call in the table, TRBD1, was not verified against the DNA. TRBV3-2 is classified as a pseudogene. The CDR3 contains 12 residues. CDR3 DNA: TGTGCCAGAAGCCAGCTCCGGGAGCCGGTGTACTTC. It encodes CARSQLREPVYF.

This clonotype came up many times. The chain is built from TRBV2 and TRBJ1-2; weak D call: TRBD1 (5 bases). The CDR3 consists of 13 residues. The germline V gene has CDR1 SNHLY and CDR2 FYNNEI. V gave up 6 bases and J gave up 3 bases, with 11 bases separating them. CDR3 sequence: CASREGYDYGYTF. The CDR3 DNA reads as TGTGCCAGCAGAGAGGGGTACGACTATGGCTACACCTTC.

This clonotype was seen many times. The rearrangement uses TRBV7-9 and TRBJ1-6, with no clear D. Germline V lookup: CDR1 SEHNR, CDR2 FQNEAQ (reference sequence). The V end lost 5 bases, the J end lost 10 bases, and 21 bases lay between the germline ends. This CDR3 contains 16 residues. The CDR3 DNA reads as TGTGCCAGCAGCAAAACTGGCGGTCAACTCGCATCACCCCTCCACTTT. Protein product: CASSKTGGQLASPLHF.